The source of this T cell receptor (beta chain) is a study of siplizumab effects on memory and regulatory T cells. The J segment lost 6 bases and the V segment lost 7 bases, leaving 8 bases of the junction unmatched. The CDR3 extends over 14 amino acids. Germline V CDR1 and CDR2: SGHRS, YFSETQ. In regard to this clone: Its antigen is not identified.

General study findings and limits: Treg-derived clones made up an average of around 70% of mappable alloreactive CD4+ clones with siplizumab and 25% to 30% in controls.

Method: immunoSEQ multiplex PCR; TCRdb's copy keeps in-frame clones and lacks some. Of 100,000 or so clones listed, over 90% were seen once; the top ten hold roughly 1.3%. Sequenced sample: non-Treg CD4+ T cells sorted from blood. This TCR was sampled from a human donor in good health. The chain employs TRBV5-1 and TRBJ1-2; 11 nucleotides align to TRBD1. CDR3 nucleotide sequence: TGCGCCAGCTCCATAGGACAGGGGGCGAATGGCTACACCTTC. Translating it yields CASSIGQGANGYTF.